Sequencing of this T cell receptor (beta chain) was carried out in a study of cytomegalovirus exposure and HLA in healthy donors (dated by TCRdb to 2016 to 2017). For the wider study: An earlier analysis of some 500 of the donors reported approximately 270 Gb of sequence data and around 120 million unique TCR beta sequences from around 200 million T cells. An early release covering roughly 640 HLA-typed donors comprised roughly 300 gigabases of sequencing data and 85 million to 100 million unique TCR sequences. Of the 398 genotyped donors, 81% fell in the genetic ancestry cluster associated with self-reported Caucasian donors. The study aimed to test whether cataloging public T cell receptors could reveal signatures of past pathogen exposure. The study profiled the T cell repertoires of under 700 subjects by immunosequencing and related them to cytomegalovirus serostatus. A separate validation cohort of approximately 130 different subjects was used in addition to the roughly 620-subject first cohort. High-throughput TCR immunosequencing, statistical association of individual TCRs with disease status, and machine learning were combined to predict cytomegalovirus infection status. A later analysis re-analyzed previously published TCR beta repertoires from hundreds of donors and added high-resolution HLA genotyping to study TCR occurrence patterns. The later analysis used no new phenotypic data to find candidate immune exposures, relying instead on TCR beta sequences and their occurrence across donors. An earlier analysis of 587 of the donors used high-throughput TCR beta sequencing to judge whether each TCR beta V gene segment behaved as functional or pseudogenic. Alongside the repertoire data, information on donor age, sex, ethnicity and CMV serostatus was compiled. In a later genetic analysis, genome-wide SNP genotypes for about three fifths of the 666 donors were used, and that subset was treated as a discovery cohort. All discovery cohort repertoires had been generated using a single sequencing platform. Both class I and class II loci were covered by HLA typing, at four-digit resolution. Typing coverage varied by locus: roughly 620-640 donors for A, B, C, DRB1 and DQB1; about 520 for DQA1; more than 600 for DPA1; roughly 470 for DPB1. Roughly five DR-DQ haplotypes were treated as single units for association and clustering because of strong linkage in the cohort. On average, roughly 250,000 unique TCR beta nucleotide sequences were sequenced per donor among 398 genotyped donors of the cohort, with around 19% of those sequences being non-productive. What the study reported, not specific to this receptor: Because HLA typing was missing for some donors at each locus, association tests included only the typed subset. Across donors, most TCR sequences were observed very rarely, whereas some public TCRs were present in many individuals. The study gave a list of 150 to 200 TCR beta chains associated with cytomegalovirus. Linkage disequilibrium might explain the correlated functional status among segregating V segments, but an unknown experimental factor could not be ruled out. The only immune exposure information available for the cohort was CMV serostatus. In a later analysis, several top co-occurrence clusters were reported to appear linked to parvovirus B19, influenza, CMV and Epstein-Barr virus. A further reported finding was that TCR beta sequences accurately predicted the HLA-A and HLA-B alleles for most subjects in the first cohort. Compared with equally common non-associated chains, HLA-associated TCR beta chains in a later analysis were more clonally expanded and had lower generation probabilities. An association between a missense DCLRE1C variant and V-gene and J-gene trimming of TCR beta chains was found in a later genetic analysis and replicated in an independent cohort. In a later analysis, 15,000 to 20,000 TCR beta sequences were associated with specific HLA alleles at a false discovery rate of 0.05. The cohort was sequenced for TCR beta chains only, and without alpha or paired-chain data the features that could be detected were limited. Assigning TCR associations to individual alleles was difficult when HLA alleles, especially DR and DQ, strongly co-occurred. Most CMV-associated TCR beta chains appeared to be HLA-restricted in a later analysis, and the HLA associations seemed to be driven largely by CMV exposure. In both the original and validation cohorts, the classifier was reported to diagnose cytomegalovirus status with high specificity and sensitivity. An earlier analysis of 587 of the donors showed that most TCR beta V segments appeared in productive rearrangements either about 87% or about 30% of the time, which broadly matched IMGT annotations. The 87-base-pair reads could not distinguish some IMGT-functional V segments, including TRBV6-2 and TRBV6-3, so those segments were excluded. In vitro tests confirmed that three of the cytomegalovirus-associated TCR beta chains recognize cytomegalovirus antigens. Presence/absence analyses assumed roughly uniform sequencing depth across donors, an assumption that may not hold. Compared with the 666-donor mean, donors in an Asian-associated ancestry cluster had fewer N-insertions in productive TCRs, according to a later genetic analysis. It was suggested by the authors that the approach could potentially be generalized to other disease states and immunological phenotypes. In a later analysis, the rate of TCR association differed among HLA loci, with DRB1 alleles having the most associated TCRs and HLA-C alleles having the fewest. The earlier analysis of some 540 of the donors excluded fewer than 20 rarely observed V segments, including chromosome 9 orphons, because counts were too low. A group of highly shared sequence variants was considered likely to be a technical artifact of the sequencing pipeline.

The cohort was made up of around 720 healthy bone marrow donors. All cohort members were sampled while nominally healthy, although unrecorded immune exposures were likely present. The donor tested CMV seronegative, placing the donor among the 350 or so seronegative members of the cohort. A peripheral blood sample was collected from each donor, and TCR beta sequencing was performed on peripheral blood mononuclear cells. The Qiagen DNeasy Blood Extraction Kit was used to extract genomic DNA from the blood cell samples. A single count supports this clone. It lacks a known antigen. The record has no base qualities; no much larger clone is one base away. The library was built by means of the immunoSEQ multiplex PCR assay. The multiplex PCR relied on a mix of 60 forward primers for TCR Vbeta segments and 13 reverse primers for TCR Jbeta segments. The CDR3 region of rearranged TCR beta genes was amplified from genomic DNA with a multiplex PCR assay. On the Illumina HiSeq System, the amplified TCR beta libraries were sequenced as 87-base-pair reads. On the study's bioinformatics: A later analysis counted about 82 million unique TCR beta chains across the 670 or so repertoires, and roughly 10 million of these chains were shared by at least two donors. Raw reads were error-corrected and collapsed into unique sequences with a nearest-neighbor algorithm that merged closely related sequences to remove PCR and sequencing errors. To assign V, D and J gene segments, CDR3 sequences were aligned to IMGT reference sequences. Each retained sequence needed at least a six-nucleotide match to both a V gene segment and a J gene segment. Rearrangements were called productive when the CDR3 lacked stop codons and stayed in frame with V and J; all others were non-productive. Following IMGT convention, CDR3 was defined as the stretch from the second conserved V-encoded cysteine up to the conserved J-encoded phenylalanine. The earlier analysis of about 640 of the donors excluded any sequence lacking an unambiguous match to a single V gene segment. An earlier analysis of approximately 590 of the donors classified V segments as functional when productive rearrangements were above 56.7% and as segregating when the standard deviation between donors was above 5%. A statistical classification framework was built to diagnose cytomegalovirus status from the catalog of TCR beta chain sequences. V and J gene assignment, in a later analysis, came from comparing TCR nucleotide sequences with IMGT/GENE-DB human TR gene sequences. The TCRdist pipeline was used in a later analysis to assign CDR3 sequences and most-parsimonious VDJ recombination scenarios. In a later analysis, each TCR beta chain was defined by its CDR3 amino acid sequence together with its V-gene family, and reads without a unique V-gene family were excluded. As a way to deal with suspected cross-contamination and a sequencing artifact, a later analysis dropped 640 or so nucleotide sequences that were highly shared and had low generation probability. A later analysis calculated a clonal expansion index for each public chain from normalized within-repertoire ranks of inferred template counts. In a later analysis, generation probabilities were computed using a VDJ recombination model fitted to out-of-frame rearrangements, and the results were checked against IGoR. Hypergeometric tests were used in a later analysis to score TCR-TCR, TCR-HLA and TCR-CMV co-occurrence, with a repertoire-size bias correction applied to the TCR pairs. To estimate false discovery rates, a later analysis permuted the HLA or CMV assignments 20 times. In a later analysis, co-occurring TCRs were grouped using DBSCAN, and TCRdist sequence similarity was added for clustering within HLA-allele-positive subsets. For co-occurrence clustering, repertoires with fewer than 30,000 or more than 120,000 public chains were excluded, along with roughly 5 repertoires with anomalous nucleotide sharing. The immuneACCESS repertoire file appears here via TCRdb, limited to in-frame rearrangements. These files lack a portion of the clones; in checked studies, under half of the deficit traces to unresolved V genes, and the cause of the others is not known. V and J calls and clone size are copied from that table; D and trimming were computed from the DNA. For this sample the table gives tens of thousands of clones, of which approximately 70% were detected only once. More than 7% of the sample is in the top ten clones.

The CDR3 spans 15 residues, from the cysteine through the phenylalanine. The read is trimmed to its CDR3 DNA, 45 bases read in frame from base 1. The sequence came from a man in his sixties in good health and CMV-seronegative. Source material: PBMCs. The sequence is built from TRBV21-1 and TRBJ2-5; TRBD2, the table's D call, was not compared with the DNA. TRBV21-1 is marked as a pseudogene. The CDR3 reads as follows: CASSKRLAGGKTQYF. Here is the DNA: TGTGCCAGCAGCAAAAGACTAGCGGGAGGGAAGACCCAGTACTTC.